Presented here are 23 T cell receptor beta chains from one specimen sequenced in a study of blood T cell repertoires in COVID-19. Profiling relied on immunoSEQ multiplex PCR, and the TCRdb table lists in-frame clones only, not all of them. The sample records 390,000 or so clones, 86% being singletons. Sequencing input: peripheral blood. These receptors all come from a woman aged 25 to 39 with active or convalescent COVID-19.

This chain uses TRBV10-3 with TRBJ2-7; 14 nucleotides match TRBD2. Germline V gene data show CDR1 as ENHRY and CDR2 as SYGVKD. Trimming cost V 2 bases and J 4 bases; bases outside gene matches: 10. The CDR3 is 18 residues long. CDR3: CAISERGLAGARSYEQYF. CDR3 nucleotides: TGTGCCATCAGTGAGCGGGGACTAGCGGGAGCAAGGTCGTACGAGCAGTACTTC.

V is TRBV19 and J is TRBJ2-6; TRBD2 might be the D (6 bases). Germline lookup yields CDR1 LNHDA and CDR2 SQIVND (reference sequence). The CDR3 length is 21 residues. With 1 base removed from V and 1 base from J, the gap between germline ends came to 23 bases. The CDR3 is CASSIVAPAGYFGSGANVLTF. Written as DNA, the CDR3 is TGTGCCAGTAGTATAGTGGCCCCGGCGGGATACTTTGGGTCTGGGGCCAACGTCCTGACTTTC.

This rearrangement joins TRBV27 to TRBJ1-4; D possibly corresponds to TRBD1 (6 bases). The CDR3 runs 15 residues. Germline V gene lookup returns CDR1 MNHEY and CDR2 SMNVEV (reference sequence). V was clipped by 0 bases and J by 5 bases, with 10 bases between them. DNA for the CDR3: TGTGCCAGCAGTTTATCAGGGGGACCAAATGAAAAACTGTTTTTT. Its protein is CASSLSGGPNEKLFF.

The chain couples TRBV6-5 to TRBJ2-5, with TRBD2 matching over 8 bases. From germline, CDR1 is MNHEY and CDR2 SVGAGI. The CDR3 runs 15 residues. The V gene end was trimmed by 8 bases and the J gene end by 4 bases; junction bases not matched to a gene: 12. Here the CDR3 reads CASVREGGALETQYF. In DNA, the CDR3 is TGTGCCAGCGTCCGGGAGGGTGGGGCTTTAGAGACCCAGTACTTC.

J is TRBJ1-4 and V is TRBV7-9; D remains unclear. Trimming shortened V by 4 bases and J by 8 bases, and 14 bases separated the two germline ends. CDR3 size: 14 residues. Germline V gene data show CDR1 as SEHNR and CDR2 as FQNEAQ (reference sequence). CDR3 sequence (DNA): TGTGCCAGCAGCTCCTACGGTGGGCAGGAAAAACTGTTTTTT. Its translation is CASSSYGGQEKLFF.

The genes are TRBV29-1 and TRBJ2-1, with 8 bases fitting TRBD2. V shed 1 base, J shed 4 bases, and the junction held 3 bases outside the gene matches. The CDR3 sequence is 14 residues long. Germline loops: CDR1 SQVTM, CDR2 ANQGSEA. The CDR3 sequence: CSVEVAGKYNEQFF. The DNA for the CDR3 is TGCAGCGTTGAAGTAGCGGGGAAATACAATGAGCAGTTCTTC.

The CDR3 spells CASGAEGGDTQYF. The DNA of the CDR3 is TGTGCCAGCGGCGCCGAGGGGGGGGATACGCAGTATTTT. The chain carries TRBV2 and TRBJ2-3; D is possibly TRBD2 (7 bases). The CDR3 has 13 residues. Trimming shortened V by 8 bases and J by 6 bases, and 15 bases separated the two germline ends. Per germline, CDR1 SNHLY and CDR2 FYNNEI.

This clone was seen a single time. The genes are TRBV27 and TRBJ2-5; D is possibly TRBD1 (6 bases). Per the germline V gene, CDR1 is MNHEY and CDR2 is SMNVEV (reference sequence). The CDR3 consists of 14 residues. Trimming shortened V by 5 bases and J by 5 bases, and 15 bases separated the two germline ends. The CDR3 here is CASSTRQVGETQYF. The CDR3 DNA reads TGTGCCAGCAGTACGAGACAGGTCGGGGAGACCCAGTACTTC.

This chain joins TRBV30 and TRBJ2-2; 8 bases align to TRBD2. The CDR3 has 16 residues. With 1 base clipped from V and 4 bases from J, the junction kept 8 bases outside the gene matches. The V gene's germline CDR1 is GTSNPN and CDR2 SVGIG (reference sequence). The CDR3 DNA is TGTGCCTGGAGTGGTTTAATCAGCGGGGGCACCGGGGAGCTGTTTTTT. It specifies CAWSGLISGGTGELFF.

The chain recombines TRBV7-2 with TRBJ2-7; D is ambiguous. The CDR3 covers 13 residues. CDR1 is SGHTA and CDR2 is FQGNSA in the germline V gene. V gave up 7 bases and J gave up 2 bases, with 12 bases separating them. The CDR3 bases are TGTGCCAGCAACGACTTTTTAACCTACGAGCAGTACTTC. Residues: CASNDFLTYEQYF. The variable domain in full, with the rest retrieved from reference TRBV7-2 and TRBJ2-7, is GAGVSQSPSNKVTEKGKDVELRCDPISGHTALYWYRQSLGQGLEFLIYFQGNSAPDKSGLPSDRFSAERTGGSVSTLTIQRTQQEDSAVYLCASNDFLTYEQYFGPGTRLTVT.

V usage is TRBV5-8 and J usage is TRBJ1-5, with 8 positions matching TRBD1. Germline CDR1 is SGHTS and CDR2 is YDEGEE. The CDR3 contains 15 residues. V gave up 0 bases and J gave up 4 bases; unmatched junction bases: 3. The CDR3 nucleotides are TGTGCCAGCAGCTTGGACAGGGGGGCAAATCAGCCCCAGCATTTT. Protein sequence: CASSLDRGANQPQHF.

The chain has TRBV7-9 and TRBJ1-6; D is perhaps TRBD1 (5 bases). CDR3 size: 16 residues. Trimming cost V 1 base and J 5 bases, with 12 bases left between them. Per germline, CDR1 SEHNR and CDR2 FQNEAQ (reference sequence). This CDR3 reads CASSLEVLGDNSPLHF. In DNA, the CDR3 is TGTGCCAGCAGCTTAGAAGTATTAGGGGATAATTCACCCCTCCACTTT.

This clone was seen only once. The V call is TRBV19, the J call TRBJ2-3, with 10 bases matching TRBD2. CDR1 and CDR2 (germline): LNHDA, SQIVND (reference sequence). CDR3 length: 16 amino acids. The junction had 5 bases not matched to a gene; V was cut back by 4 bases and J by 1 base. This CDR3 is CASSSHSGGGTDTQYF. The CDR3 DNA is TGTGCCAGTAGTAGCCACAGCGGGGGGGGCACAGATACGCAGTATTTT.

V gene TRBV6-1 combines with J gene TRBJ1-4; 9 bases agree with TRBD1. The CDR3 extends over 14 amino acids. Unmatched junction bases numbered 3, after V lost 2 bases and J lost 8 bases. Germline loops: CDR1 MNHNS, CDR2 SASEGT. DNA of the CDR3: TGTGCCAGCAGTGAATGGGACAGGGCCGAAAAACTGTTTTTT. This codes for CASSEWDRAEKLFF.

The J gene is TRBJ2-5, the V gene TRBV5-1; tentatively, D is TRBD2 (6 bases). This CDR3 has 13 amino acids. Germline CDR1 is SGHRS and CDR2 is YFSETQ. V lost 4 bases, J lost 2 bases, and 9 bases lay in between. Here the CDR3 DNA reads TGCGCCAGCAGCCAGGAGGGGCAAGAGACCCAGTACTTC. Translating gives CASSQEGQETQYF.

The chain joins TRBV7-9 to TRBJ2-1, with D uncertain. Trimming removed 1 base from V and 13 bases from J, with 17 bases in between. This CDR3 contains 14 residues. Germline CDR1 reads SEHNR; CDR2 reads FQNEAQ (reference sequence). This CDR3 reads CASSLGHMAHRQFF. The CDR3 DNA sequence: TGTGCCAGCAGCTTAGGTCATATGGCCCACAGACAGTTCTTC.

The V gene is TRBV19, the J gene TRBJ1-2; 9 bases align to TRBD1. Trimming at V came to 4 bases and at J to 1 base, leaving 7 bases not matched to a gene. The germline V gene has CDR1 LNHDA and CDR2 SQIVND (reference sequence). The length of the CDR3 is 16 residues. The CDR3 coding sequence is TGTGCCAGTAGTACGCTAATGGGACAGGGTAACTATGGCTACACCTTC. This sequence encodes CASSTLMGQGNYGYTF. Combining the CDR3 with reference TRBV19 and TRBJ1-2 gives the whole variable domain DGGITQSPKYLFRKEGQNVTLSCEQNLNHDAMYWYRQDPGQGLRLIYYSQIVNDFQKGDIAEGYSVSREKKESFPLTVTSAQKNPTAFYLCASSTLMGQGNYGYTFGSGTRLTVV.

V gene TRBV19 combines with J gene TRBJ2-7; a weak D match, TRBD2 (6 bases). This CDR3 spans 16 amino acids. The V gene lost 3 bases and the J gene lost 0 bases, with 15 bases spanning the gap. In germline, CDR1 is LNHDA, CDR2 SQIVND (reference sequence). The chain's CDR3 is CASSISGRGSSYEQYF. DNA of the CDR3: TGTGCCAGTAGTATCTCCGGCCGGGGGAGCTCCTACGAGCAGTACTTC.

The CDR3 DNA sequence: TGTGCCAGCAACCGGGACAGGGGAAAGACCCAGTACTTC. This codes for CASNRDRGKTQYF. This rearrangement joins TRBV2 to TRBJ2-5, with 10 bases identical to TRBD1. This CDR3 has 13 residues. Germline CDR1 reads SNHLY; CDR2 reads FYNNEI. J lost 6 bases, V lost 7 bases, and 5 bases had no gene match.

V is TRBV4-1 and J is TRBJ2-7, with a possible D match to TRBD2 (5 bases). The CDR3 is made up of 14 amino acids. Trimming took off 0 bases at V and 6 bases at J, with 12 bases between the two ends. Germline V gene data show CDR1 as MGHRA and CDR2 as YSYEKL. The CDR3 loop reads CASSQEQLVGEQYF. CDR3 in DNA: TGCGCCAGCAGCCAAGAACAACTAGTCGGCGAGCAGTACTTC.

This chain joins TRBV6-5 and TRBJ1-4; D gene uncertain. CDR1 is MNHEY and CDR2 is SVGAGI in the germline V gene. V was cut by 6 bases and J by 2 bases, with 13 bases left in between. The CDR3 runs to 15 residues. The CDR3: CASRKTRNTNEKLFF. CDR3 nucleotide sequence: TGTGCCAGCAGAAAAACCAGGAATACTAATGAAAAACTGTTTTTT.

CDR3 region: CSVEDRQDTEAFF. CDR3 bases: TGCAGCGTTGAAGATCGACAGGACACTGAAGCTTTCTTT. The chain uses TRBV29-1 and TRBJ1-1; possible D gene TRBD1, 6 bases. The CDR3 sequence is 13 residues long. Germline CDR1 reads SQVTM; CDR2 reads ANQGSEA. The V end was cut by 0 bases, the J end by 3 bases, with 8 bases between.

CDR3: CASRVTVGTEAFF. In DNA form, the CDR3 reads TGTGCCAGCAGAGTGACAGTAGGGACTGAAGCTTTCTTT. V is TRBV12-3 or TRBV12-4 and J is TRBJ1-1; D possibly corresponds to TRBD1 (5 bases). The CDR3 loop spans 13 amino acids. Trimming removed 6 bases from V and 5 bases from J, with 13 bases in between.